The rows below give T cell receptor beta chains drawn from one sample of a study of T cells in tuberculosis. Profiled with immunoSEQ multiplex PCR; TCRdb holds only in-frame clones, not every one. In the table there are tens of thousands of clones, roughly 93% of which are singletons. Sequenced: CD1b-GMM tetramer-negative cells sorted from PBMCs. These receptors were taken from an adult woman with latent tuberculosis. Each CDR3 is given with its conserved first and last residue. The order of the fields is D gene, V gene, CDR3 length, J gene, clone size, CDR3 DNA, CDR3 protein. D genes are given only for firm matches. Some rows have no size entry. The others give once, few or many, or a class for an expanded clone.

d_gene: NA; v_gene: TRBV4-3; len: 15; j_gene: TRBJ1-4; abundance: NA; CDR3nt: TGCGCCAGCAGCCAATGGGAGGGGCGCGGTGAAAAACTGTTTTTT; CDR3aa: CASSQWEGRGEKLFF
d_gene: TRBD2; v_gene: TRBV11-3; len: 16; j_gene: TRBJ2-5; abundance: NA; CDR3nt: TGTGCCAGCAGCCAGGGACTAGCGGGACACCAAGAGACCCAGTACTTC; CDR3aa: CASSQGLAGHQETQYF
d_gene: TRBD1; v_gene: TRBV5-1; len: 15; j_gene: TRBJ2-1; abundance: NA; CDR3nt: TGCGCCAGCAGCGCCGGACAGGGGGCGGTCGATGAGCAGTTCTTC; CDR3aa: CASSAGQGAVDEQFF
d_gene: TRBD1; v_gene: TRBV11-2; len: 14; j_gene: TRBJ1-1; abundance: once; CDR3nt: TGTGCCAGCAGACACCACAGGGGGGGACCTGAAGCTTTCTTT; CDR3aa: CASRHHRGGPEAFF
d_gene: TRBD1; v_gene: TRBV28; len: 18; j_gene: TRBJ2-5; abundance: NA; CDR3nt: TGTGCCAGCAGTCCGGTGGGACAGGTTAACCAAGGCGGCGAGACCCAGTACTTC; CDR3aa: CASSPVGQVNQGGETQYF
d_gene: TRBD1; v_gene: TRBV7-8; len: 16; j_gene: TRBJ2-7; abundance: NA; CDR3nt: TGTGCCAGCAGCTTAGAACCGGGACAGGGCCGCGTAGAGCAGTACTTC; CDR3aa: CASSLEPGQGRVEQYF
d_gene: NA; v_gene: TRBV7-9; len: 14; j_gene: TRBJ1-1; abundance: once; CDR3nt: TGTGCCAGCAGCTATCAGGGGCAGGGAGCTGAAGCTTTCTTT; CDR3aa: CASSYQGQGAEAFF
d_gene: NA; v_gene: TRBV19; len: 13; j_gene: TRBJ1-2; abundance: NA; CDR3nt: TGTGCCAGTTCCGGGACAAGGAACTATGGCTACACCTTC; CDR3aa: CASSGTRNYGYTF
d_gene: TRBD2; v_gene: TRBV6-5; len: 15; j_gene: TRBJ2-1; abundance: NA; CDR3nt: TGTGCCAGCAGTCTCCAGACTAGCGGGGTAGGTGAGCAGTTCTTC; CDR3aa: CASSLQTSGVGEQFF
d_gene: NA; v_gene: TRBV11-3; len: 12; j_gene: TRBJ2-1; abundance: NA; CDR3nt: TGTGCCAGCAGCTCCAGCGGCAATGAGCAGTTCTTC; CDR3aa: CASSSSGNEQFF
d_gene: NA; v_gene: TRBV6-1; len: 14; j_gene: TRBJ2-6; abundance: NA; CDR3nt: TGTGCCAGCAGTGAACCGAGAGAAGCCAACGTCCTGACTTTC; CDR3aa: CASSEPREANVLTF
d_gene: NA; v_gene: TRBV6-5; len: 13; j_gene: TRBJ2-1; abundance: NA; CDR3nt: TGTGCCAGTCGATTACAGGGTGGGGTAGGGCAGTTCTTC; CDR3aa: CASRLQGGVGQFF
d_gene: NA; v_gene: TRBV6-5; len: 14; j_gene: TRBJ2-5; abundance: NA; CDR3nt: TGTGCCAGCAGGTCCTTCAGGGTGGGAGAGACCCAGTACTTC; CDR3aa: CASRSFRVGETQYF
d_gene: NA; v_gene: TRBV5-4; len: 13; j_gene: TRBJ2-1; abundance: once; CDR3nt: TGTGCCAGCAGCTTGAGGAGTTACAATGAGCAGTTCTTC; CDR3aa: CASSLRSYNEQFF
d_gene: NA; v_gene: TRBV14; len: 15; j_gene: TRBJ2-3; abundance: once; CDR3nt: TGTGCCAGCAGCCAAGGGAGGCGGTTCACAGATACGCAGTATTTT; CDR3aa: CASSQGRRFTDTQYF
d_gene: TRBD1; v_gene: TRBV7-9; len: 15; j_gene: TRBJ2-5; abundance: NA; CDR3nt: TGTGCCAGCAGCTTACTGACAGGGGGCAGGGAGACCCAGTACTTC; CDR3aa: CASSLLTGGRETQYF
d_gene: TRBD2; v_gene: TRBV6-1; len: 15; j_gene: TRBJ2-3; abundance: NA; CDR3nt: TGTGCCAGCAGTGAAGAAGGACTAGCCCCAGATACGCAGTATTTT; CDR3aa: CASSEEGLAPDTQYF
d_gene: NA; v_gene: TRBV7-8; len: 15; j_gene: TRBJ1-4; abundance: NA; CDR3nt: TGTGCCAGCAGCTTAGCGGGGAAGGGAGGTGAAAAACTGTTTTTT; CDR3aa: CASSLAGKGGEKLFF
d_gene: TRBD1; v_gene: TRBV6-7; len: 18; j_gene: TRBJ2-7; abundance: NA; CDR3nt: TGTGCCAGCAGTTACTCAAGGACAGGGGGCTTAGGGGACTACGAGCAGTACTTC; CDR3aa: CASSYSRTGGLGDYEQYF
d_gene: NA; v_gene: TRBV2; len: 14; j_gene: TRBJ1-1; abundance: NA; CDR3nt: TGTGCCAGCAATGTTCGGCAGGAGAACACTGAAGCTTTCTTT; CDR3aa: CASNVRQENTEAFF
d_gene: TRBD2; v_gene: TRBV7-8; len: 16; j_gene: TRBJ2-7; abundance: NA; CDR3nt: TGTGCCAGCAGCTTGGGCCCCATAGCGGGAACCTACGAGCAGTACTTC; CDR3aa: CASSLGPIAGTYEQYF
d_gene: NA; v_gene: TRBV2; len: 15; j_gene: TRBJ1-1; abundance: NA; CDR3nt: TGTGCCAGCAGTGAAGCGCGAACTTCCAACACTGAAGCTTTCTTT; CDR3aa: CASSEARTSNTEAFF
d_gene: NA; v_gene: TRBV30; len: 14; j_gene: TRBJ2-7; abundance: NA; CDR3nt: TGTGCCTCTACTAGGGCCGGCTCGGCCTACGAGCAGTACTTC; CDR3aa: CASTRAGSAYEQYF
d_gene: NA; v_gene: TRBV5-1; len: 16; j_gene: TRBJ2-5; abundance: NA; CDR3nt: TGCGCCAGCAGCTGGGGGGGGCGCCAGGCCCAAGAGACCCAGTACTTC; CDR3aa: CASSWGGRQAQETQYF
d_gene: TRBD2; v_gene: TRBV7-8; len: 19; j_gene: TRBJ2-2; abundance: NA; CDR3nt: TGTGCCAGCAGCTTAGCGCCGACTAGCGGGGGGCCTAACACCGGGGAGCTGTTTTTT; CDR3aa: CASSLAPTSGGPNTGELFF
d_gene: NA; v_gene: TRBV7-2; len: 15; j_gene: TRBJ2-3; abundance: NA; CDR3nt: TGTGCCAGCAGCTTAGTGGCCGGGGAAACAGATACGCAGTATTTT; CDR3aa: CASSLVAGETDTQYF